This T cell receptor beta chain was captured in a study of metastatic and nonmetastatic thyroid tumors. The overall study: The comparison covered peripheral blood and tumor or nodule tissue in malignant and benign thyroid patients. Study-wide points: Malignant thyroid tumors reportedly had TCR beta diversity that was significantly higher than in benign nodules, in blood and tumor.

Treatment of any kind had been given to no patient before thyroid surgery. Turning to this clone: Antigen specificity is unknown.

In the source study's methods: Clinicopathological groups of papillary thyroid cancer showed CDR3 differences that were used to build a distant-metastasis classifier. TCRdb called clones again from the PCR reads with MiXCR. It is TCRdb's table, rather than the study itself, that gives the V and J calls and clone size. Of tens of thousands of clones detected, about 20% appear once; the ten largest clones hold about 43%. CDR3 length equals 15 residues. CDR1 and CDR2 (germline): SGHRS, YFSETQ. Germline trimming cut 0 bases from V and 9 bases from J; bases unmatched to any gene: 5. The sample was blood. The sequence was obtained from a female donor with papillary thyroid cancer or a benign thyroid nodule (not recorded which). Some clones in this sample may be carry-over from other donors' samples. The chain is built from TRBV5-1 and TRBJ1-6; TRBD1 aligns across 8 bases. The CDR3 nucleotides are TGCGCCAGCAGCTTGGGGGGACAGGAGGGTTCACCCCTCCACTTT. It yields the protein CASSLGGQEGSPLHF.